Listed below are T cell receptor beta chains from one sample, sequenced in a study of blood T cell repertoires in COVID-19. Assay used: immunoSEQ multiplex PCR; TCRdb lists only in-frame clones, some missing. The profile shows over 75,000 clones, almost 90% of them singletons. The sequenced sample consisted of peripheral blood. The source is a man in his fifties or sixties with COVID-19, enrolled during active disease. Each CDR3 is given with its conserved first and last residue. D genes are given only for firm matches. A clone size is listed for some rows: how often the clone was seen (once, few, many), or a class if it is expanded.

clone_size j_call d_call v_call cdr3_nt cdr3_aa
NA TRBJ1-1 NA TRBV6-2/TRBV6-3 TGTGCCAGCAGTCACGCACTTACAGGGATGAACACTGAAGCTTTCTTT CASSHALTGMNTEAFF
NA TRBJ1-2 NA TRBV7-2 TGTGCCAGCAGCTTCGACAGGTTTGGCTATGGCTACACCTTC CASSFDRFGYGYTF
NA TRBJ2-2 NA TRBV7-9 TGTGCCAGCAACTACATGACTGGACTACCTACGAACACCGGGGAGCTGTTTTTT CASNYMTGLPTNTGELFF
NA TRBJ2-7 NA TRBV29-1 TGCAGCGTTGAAGTTGGAGGGACCTACGAGCAGTACTTC CSVEVGGTYEQYF
NA TRBJ1-3 TRBD1 TRBV12-5 TGTGCTAGTGGTTTGGTACGGGGACAGGGTTTGGCTAAAAGGGCGTACACCATATATTTT CASGLVRGQGLAKRAYTIYF
NA TRBJ1-2 NA TRBV11-2 TGTGCCAGCAGCCAGGACCCGGGGAGCTACACCTTC CASSQDPGSYTF
NA TRBJ1-1 NA TRBV9 TGTGCCAGCAGCCCGACAGTTATGAACACTGAAGCTTTCTTT CASSPTVMNTEAFF
NA TRBJ1-1 TRBD1 TRBV10-3 TGTGCCATCAGTGGGGTGACAGGGGTAACTGAAGCTTTCTTT CAISGVTGVTEAFF
NA TRBJ1-2 NA TRBV29-1 TGCAGCGTTGAAGCCTCGGCCGGGAGCGGCTACACCTTC CSVEASAGSGYTF
NA TRBJ2-7 NA TRBV15 TGTGCCACGTCGGACGGGGTGGGCTACGAGCAGTACTTC CATSDGVGYEQYF
NA TRBJ2-3 NA TRBV28 TGTGCCAGCTACAACCGGGGGACTGGTGATACGCAGTATTTT CASYNRGTGDTQYF
once TRBJ1-5 NA TRBV2 TGTGCCAGCAGTGAAGGGAGCAGGGTCCAGCCCCAGCATTTT CASSEGSRVQPQHF
once TRBJ1-5 NA TRBV4-1 TGCGCCAGCAGCCAAGGGACACAGAATCAGCCCCAGCATTTT CASSQGTQNQPQHF
once TRBJ2-7 TRBD2 TRBV6-5 TGTGCCAGTAAACTAGCGGGGGGGCCGGACGAGCAGTACTTC CASKLAGGPDEQYF
NA TRBJ2-3 NA TRBV4-2 TGTGCCAGCAGCCAAGATTACAGCAGGCGTGGCACAGATACGCAGTATTTT CASSQDYSRRGTDTQYF
NA TRBJ1-4 TRBD1 TRBV2 TGTGCCAGCAGGGGACAGCTAAAAAATGAAAAACTGTTTTTT CASRGQLKNEKLFF
NA TRBJ2-7 TRBD2 TRBV27 TGTGCCAGCAGTGATTCCCTAGCGGGGGCCTACGAGCAGTACTTC CASSDSLAGAYEQYF
NA TRBJ1-3 NA TRBV2 TGTGCCAGCAGACAACTAGCATCTGGAAACACCATATATTTT CASRQLASGNTIYF
once TRBJ1-1 TRBD1 TRBV6-5 TGTGCCAGCAGTATCCGACAGGGTTCGGGTACTGAAGCTTTCTTT CASSIRQGSGTEAFF
NA TRBJ1-6 TRBD1 TRBV6-6 TGTGCCAGCAGCCGAGGCCCGACAGGGAGGAATAATTCACCCCTCCACTTT CASSRGPTGRNNSPLHF
NA TRBJ2-1 NA TRBV27 TGTGCCAGCAGTGCCTCGACTGGTCAAAAGCAGTTCTTC CASSASTGQKQFF
NA TRBJ2-6 TRBD1 TRBV7-9 TGTGCCAGCAGCTTAGTGGGGACAGGGGGCTCTGGGGCCAACGTCCTGACTTTC CASSLVGTGGSGANVLTF
NA TRBJ2-1 TRBD1 TRBV18 TGTGCCAGCTCACCATTAACAGGGGTTAATGAGCAGTTCTTC CASSPLTGVNEQFF
NA TRBJ2-7 NA TRBV7-9 TGTGCCAGCAGCAGAGGGGGTAATAACTACGAGCAGTACTTC CASSRGGNNYEQYF
NA TRBJ1-5 TRBD1 TRBV4-1 TGCGCCAGCAGCCAAGAAAGCAGGGGGAATCAGCCCCAGCATTTT CASSQESRGNQPQHF
NA TRBJ2-2 NA TRBV19 TGTGCCAGTAGTATAGCCGTCAGAATTAACACCGGGGAGCTGTTTTTT CASSIAVRINTGELFF
NA TRBJ1-5 NA TRBV12-3/TRBV12-4 TGTGCCAGCATCCCTACAGGGCAACCGCCCCAGCATTTT CASIPTGQPPQHF
NA TRBJ2-5 TRBD2 TRBV5-1 TGCGCCAGCAGCTTTAGCGGGGCGCAAGAGACCCAGTACTTC CASSFSGAQETQYF
NA TRBJ2-3 TRBD2 TRBV7-9 TGTGCCAGCAGCTTACGCCCCCTAGCGGAAGGCACAGATACGCAGTATTTT CASSLRPLAEGTDTQYF
once TRBJ2-2 NA TRBV7-9 TGTGCCAGTCGGTCAGGGCTAGGGTACACCGGGGAGCTGTTTTTT CASRSGLGYTGELFF
NA TRBJ1-1 NA TRBV4-1 TGCGCCAGCAGCCAAGATCAGGTGAACACTGAAGCTTTCTTT CASSQDQVNTEAFF
NA TRBJ2-2 TRBD2 TRBV24-1 TGTGCCACCAGTGATTTGGGGACTAGCGGGGGGGCTCTCTTCGGGGAGCTGTTTTTT CATSDLGTSGGALFGELFF
NA TRBJ2-7 TRBD2 TRBV7-3 TGTGCCAGCAGCTTAATGACTAGCGGGGTACACGAGCAGTACTTC CASSLMTSGVHEQYF
NA TRBJ1-5 TRBD1 TRBV6-5 TGTGCCAGCAGTAGGACAGGAGGAACTGATCAGCCCCAGCATTTT CASSRTGGTDQPQHF
NA TRBJ1-2 NA TRBV19 TGTGCCAGTAGCCTAGGGGGAAACTATGGCTACACCTTC CASSLGGNYGYTF
NA TRBJ2-7 NA TRBV5-8 TGTGCCAGCAGCTATACTCGGGACAAAGACTACGAGCGGCAGTACTTC CASSYTRDKDYERQYF
NA TRBJ1-4 NA TRBV4-1 TGCGCCAGCAGCCCTAGACAGGCGTATAATGAAAAACTGTTTTTT CASSPRQAYNEKLFF
once TRBJ1-2 TRBD1 TRBV13 TGTGCCAGCAGCTTTACAGGGGGTGGCTACACCTTC CASSFTGGGYTF
NA TRBJ1-4 TRBD1 TRBV5-4 TGTGCCAGCAGCAGGGGACAGGGGGGAGCAACTAATGAAAAACTGTTTTTT CASSRGQGGATNEKLFF
NA TRBJ1-2 TRBD1 TRBV6-5 TGTGCCAGCAATAGGGGGCTCCTCTATGGCTACACCTTC CASNRGLLYGYTF
NA TRBJ1-6 NA TRBV10-2 TGCGCCAGCAGTGAGTCTGGGGGGAATTCACCCCTCCACTTT CASSESGGNSPLHF
NA TRBJ1-2 NA TRBV4-1 TGCGCCAGCAGCCCCCGTCAGGGATTGAATGGCTACACCTTC CASSPRQGLNGYTF
NA TRBJ1-5 NA TRBV28 TGTGCCAGCAGTCGGGGTCTCATGGCCCAGCATTTT CASSRGLMAQHF
NA TRBJ1-2 TRBD1 TRBV19 TGTGCCAGTAGTATGTACAGGGGGCAAGATGGCTACACCTTC CASSMYRGQDGYTF
NA TRBJ1-1 TRBD1 TRBV3-1/TRBV3-2 TGTGCCAGCAGCCAACCGGGGACAGACACTGAAGCTTTCTTT CASSQPGTDTEAFF
once TRBJ1-5 NA TRBV28 TGTGCCAGCAGTTTGGGCAGGGGAACGGATCAGCCCCAGCATTTT CASSLGRGTDQPQHF
NA TRBJ2-2 TRBD2 TRBV18 TGTGCCAGCTCACCTTCACGAGCGGGGGGACACACCGGGGAGCTGTTTTTT CASSPSRAGGHTGELFF
NA TRBJ2-7 NA TRBV5-1 TGCGCCAGCAGACAGTTGAACGAGCAGTACTTC CASRQLNEQYF
NA TRBJ2-1 TRBD2 TRBV20-1 TGCAGTGCTAGTGGAAGGGCGGGGGGGCCGGCCAATGAGCAGTTCTTC CSASGRAGGPANEQFF
NA TRBJ2-5 TRBD2 TRBV5-8 TGTGCCAGCAGCTTGGAGCGGGGGGCCCAGACACAAGAGACCCAGTACTTC CASSLERGAQTQETQYF
NA TRBJ1-5 NA TRBV28 TGTGCCAGCACCAAGGGGCCAGCTAGCAATCAGCCCCAGCATTTT CASTKGPASNQPQHF
NA TRBJ2-7 TRBD2 TRBV28 TGTGCCAGCAGAACACTAGCGGGGGCGTACGAGCAGTACTTC CASRTLAGAYEQYF
NA TRBJ2-7 NA TRBV4-3 TGCGCCAGCAGCCAAGATCAGTGGGGGGGCGACGAGCAGTACTTC CASSQDQWGGDEQYF
NA TRBJ1-5 NA TRBV16 TGTGCCAGCAGCCACCAAACGCGGACAGTCAATCAGCCCCAGCATTTT CASSHQTRTVNQPQHF